This TCR beta chain was found in a study of blood T cell repertoires in COVID-19. Measured with immunoSEQ multiplex PCR; TCRdb has only the in-frame clones, and not every one. The sample carries about 87,000 clones, 90% recorded once. This CDR3 has 13 amino acids. Germline-derived CDR1 and CDR2 are LGHDT and YNNKEL (reference sequence). Trimming left V 1 base short and J 5 bases short, with 9 bases between. This clone appeared a single time. This chain connects TRBV3-1 (or the pseudogene TRBV3-2) to TRBJ2-7; D might be TRBD1 (5 bases). The material sequenced was peripheral blood. This clonotype was sampled from a man younger than 30 with COVID-19, enrolled during active disease. The CDR3 bases are TGTGCCAGCAGCCAAGTCAGGGCCCACGAGCAGTACTTC. Amino acids: CASSQVRAHEQYF.